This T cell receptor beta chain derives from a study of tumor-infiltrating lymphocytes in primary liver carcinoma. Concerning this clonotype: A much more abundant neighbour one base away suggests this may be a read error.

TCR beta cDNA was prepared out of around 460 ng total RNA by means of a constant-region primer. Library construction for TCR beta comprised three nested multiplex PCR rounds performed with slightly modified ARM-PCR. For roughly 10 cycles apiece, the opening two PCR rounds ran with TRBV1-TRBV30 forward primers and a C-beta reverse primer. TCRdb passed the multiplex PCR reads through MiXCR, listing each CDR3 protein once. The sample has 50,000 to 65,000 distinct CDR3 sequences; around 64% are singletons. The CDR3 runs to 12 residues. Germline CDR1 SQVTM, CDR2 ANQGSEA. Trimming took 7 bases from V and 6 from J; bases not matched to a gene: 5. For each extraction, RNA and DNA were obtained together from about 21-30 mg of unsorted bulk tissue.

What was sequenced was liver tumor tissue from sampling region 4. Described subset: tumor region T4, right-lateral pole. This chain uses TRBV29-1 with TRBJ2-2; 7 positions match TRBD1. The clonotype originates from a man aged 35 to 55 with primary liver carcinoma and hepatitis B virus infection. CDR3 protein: CSGGQVSGELFF. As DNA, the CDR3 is TGCAGCGGTGGACAGGTGTCCGGGGAGCTGTTTTTT.